The entry that follows covers one T cell receptor beta chain sequence. Its matching antigen is unknown. The assay was immunoSEQ multiplex PCR, and TCRdb's table has in-frame clones only and misses some. The table records some 420,000 clones, roughly 90% of them present only once. CDR1 and CDR2 from the germline V gene are SGHTA and FQGNSA. The CDR3 contains 16 residues. V gave up 5 bases and J gave up 3 bases, with 19 bases separating them. Treatment defined: approximately 18 received Ad26.COV2.S at low or high dose, single or two shots; roughly five received placebo; per-sample allocation not given. Collection of samples fell on day 63 after the first vaccine or placebo injection. The sample belongs to a study of Ad26.COV2.S vaccination and SARS-CoV-2 variants. General study findings and limits: CD8+ and CD4+ T cells specific for spike reportedly responded with substantial breadth after vaccination.

The TCR originated in a person aged 18-60 years who received the Ad26.COV2.S COVID-19 vaccine or a placebo. The input for sequencing was peripheral blood, taken in a trial of Ad26.COV2.S vaccine versus placebo. The chain links TRBV7-2 to TRBJ1-2; the D gene is possibly TRBD1 (5 bases). CDR3 DNA sequence: TGTGCCAGCAGCAAAGTCCGCGCGGGGCCGGACTATGGCTACACCTTC. The encoded protein is CASSKVRAGPDYGYTF.